The 23 T cell receptor beta chains in this list originate from one sample, sequenced in a study of blood T cell repertoires in COVID-19. Method: immunoSEQ multiplex PCR; TCRdb's copy keeps in-frame clones and lacks some. The sample contains 300,000 to 350,000 clones, about nine tenths of which appear only once. The material sequenced was peripheral blood. The source of these receptors is a woman aged 55-75 years with COVID-19, enrolled during active disease.

V is TRBV6-6 and J is TRBJ1-1, with 9 nucleotides matching TRBD1. The CDR3 consists of 16 residues. Germline CDR1 and CDR2: MNHNY and SVGAGI (reference sequence). J lost 1 base, V lost 4 bases, and 7 bases had no gene match. The CDR3 protein is CASSSWTGAKNTEAFF. In DNA, the CDR3 is TGTGCCAGCAGTTCCTGGACAGGGGCCAAGAACACTGAAGCTTTCTTT.

The chain couples TRBV19 to TRBJ2-7; D is undetermined. V lost 6 bases and J lost 3, with 15 bases in between. This CDR3 region has 14 residues. The germline CDR1 and CDR2 sequences are LNHDA and SQIVND (reference sequence). DNA of the CDR3: TGTGCCAGTAGGAGTCTTGGAGATGGCTACGAGCAGTACTTC. It is translated as CASRSLGDGYEQYF.

The chain joins TRBV6-5 to TRBJ1-2; 10 bases agree with TRBD1. The CDR3 runs to 15 residues. Germline V gene lookup returns CDR1 MNHEY and CDR2 SVGAGI. The V segment lost 4 bases and the J segment 5 bases; nucleotides outside the gene matches: 7. This CDR3 reads CASSSEGQGIYGYTF. Here the CDR3 DNA reads TGTGCCAGCAGTTCCGAGGGACAGGGGATTTATGGCTACACCTTC.

This clone was observed a single time. This sequence joins TRBV7-6 and TRBJ2-3; D is ambiguous. V gave up 0 bases and J gave up 4 bases, with 8 bases separating them. Germline V gives CDR1 SGHVS, CDR2 FNYEAQ. This CDR3 comprises 14 residues. The CDR3 spells CASSLARRSDTQYF. CDR3 sequence (DNA): TGTGCCAGCAGCTTAGCGCGTCGGTCAGATACGCAGTATTTT.

The chain uses TRBV4-2 and TRBJ2-3; 11 nucleotides align to TRBD2. The germline gives CDR1 LGHNA, CDR2 YNFKEQ. V was pared by 1 base and J by 7 bases, with 13 bases of the junction left unmatched. CDR3 length: 18 amino acids. The CDR3 region is CASSQGGSVLAGGNTQYF. The CDR3 region has the DNA TGTGCCAGCAGCCAAGGGGGAAGCGTCCTAGCGGGGGGTAATACGCAGTATTTT.

The V and J genes are TRBV28 and TRBJ1-3, with D perhaps matching TRBD1 (5 bases). Germline CDR1 reads MDHEN; CDR2 reads SYDVKM. Deletions cut 1 base from V and 0 bases from J, with 16 bases between. The CDR3 extends over 18 amino acids. CDR3 DNA: TGTGCCAGCAGTTTATACAAGTTGACAGTATTCTCTGGAAACACCATATATTTT. Translating gives CASSLYKLTVFSGNTIYF.

The rearrangement links TRBV5-6 to TRBJ2-1; 7 nucleotides match TRBD1. V shed 4 bases, J shed 1 base, and the junction held 8 bases outside the gene matches. The CDR3 contains 16 residues. The germline CDR1 and CDR2 sequences are SGHDT and YYEEEE. CDR3 in amino acids: CASSLTGVFSYNEQFF. The CDR3 nucleotides read TGTGCCAGCAGCCTCACAGGGGTGTTTTCCTACAATGAGCAGTTCTTC.

J is TRBJ1-3 and V is TRBV2, with D perhaps matching TRBD1 (6 bases). Per the germline V gene, CDR1 is SNHLY and CDR2 is FYNNEI. The CDR3 has 15 amino acids. V was cut by 4 bases and J by 0 bases, with 10 bases left in between. CDR3 DNA sequence: TGTGCCAGCAGTGGCCGACAGGCCTCTGGAAACACCATATATTTT. Protein sequence: CASSGRQASGNTIYF.

This clone was recorded only once. Other DNA sequences in this sample translate to the same CDR3. The chain joins TRBV5-1 to TRBJ2-7, with D possibly TRBD2 on 7 matching bases. Germline V gene data show CDR1 as SGHRS and CDR2 as YFSETQ. The CDR3 is made up of 14 amino acids. Trimming cost V 2 bases and J 0 bases, with 9 bases left between them. CDR3 nucleotide sequence: TGCGCCAGCAGCTTAGGGGGGGTCTCCTACGAGCAGTACTTC. Translated, it gives CASSLGGVSYEQYF.

The chain is built from TRBV16 and TRBJ1-2, with 9 nucleotides matching TRBD1. The V gene's germline CDR1 is KGHSY and CDR2 FQNENV. The CDR3 extends over 18 amino acids. Losses at the gene ends were 0 bases for V and 8 bases for J; bases not matched to a gene: 16. The CDR3 protein is CASSQSAPGQGKGLGYTF. CDR3 nucleotides: TGTGCCAGCAGCCAATCAGCCCCGGGACAGGGCAAAGGATTGGGCTACACCTTC.

The chain combines TRBV27 with TRBJ1-5; D gene ambiguous. V was trimmed by 5 bases and J by 5 bases, leaving 10 bases between them. The germline V gene encodes CDR1 MNHEY and CDR2 SMNVEV (reference sequence). The CDR3 runs to 13 residues. The CDR3 protein is CASSLISDQPQHF. For the CDR3, the DNA is TGTGCCAGCAGTCTTATCTCAGATCAGCCCCAGCATTTT.

This clone has only one observation. This chain links TRBV7-3 with TRBJ1-1; 7 positions agree with TRBD1. Germline V lookup: CDR1 SGHTA, CDR2 FQGTGA. The CDR3 has 13 residues. V trimming: 0 bases; J trimming: 7 bases; junction bases outside the gene matches: 2. CDR3 sequence reads: CASSLTGQVEAFF. CDR3 nucleotides: TGTGCCAGCAGCTTAACCGGACAGGTTGAAGCTTTCTTT.

This clone showed up just once. The chain employs TRBV7-2 and TRBJ1-4, with 8 bases lining up with TRBD1. V trimming: 4 bases; J trimming: 8 bases; junction bases outside the gene matches: 6. Germline-derived CDR1 and CDR2 are SGHTA and FQGNSA. The CDR3 is 14 amino acids. The CDR3 bases are TGTGCCAGCAGCTCCGGGACAGGATGGGAAAAACTGTTTTTT. Its protein product is CASSSGTGWEKLFF.

The V gene is TRBV5-6, the J gene TRBJ1-6; TRBD1 matches 7 bases. Trimming removed 5 bases from V and 4 bases from J; junction bases left unmatched: 6. CDR3 length: 15 residues. The germline gives CDR1 SGHDT, CDR2 YYEEEE. CDR3: CASSSTGRYNSPLHF. The CDR3 bases are TGTGCCAGCAGTTCGACAGGGAGGTATAATTCACCCCTCCACTTT.

The chain links TRBV5-1 to TRBJ1-5; no firm D call. Germline V gene sequence: CDR1 SGHRS, CDR2 YFSETQ. CDR3 length: 14 amino acids. Trimming cost V 5 bases and J 0 bases, with 9 bases left between them. This chain's CDR3 is CASSYGDSNQPQHF. In DNA, the CDR3 is TGCGCCAGCAGTTACGGGGATAGCAATCAGCCCCAGCATTTT. Full variable domain (missing parts from reference TRBV5-1 and TRBJ1-5): KAGVTQTPRYLIKTRGQQVTLSCSPISGHRSVSWYQQTPGQGLQFLFEYFSETQRNKGNFPGRFSGRQFSNSRSEMNVSTLELGDSALYLCASSYGDSNQPQHFGDGTRLSIL.

This clone was seen only once. The chain recombines TRBV2 with TRBJ1-6, with D perhaps matching TRBD1 (6 bases). Trimming took off 11 bases at V and 8 bases at J, with 13 bases between the two ends. Germline V gene sequence: CDR1 SNHLY, CDR2 FYNNEI. The CDR3 is 12 residues long. CDR3 coding DNA: TGTGCCGGCCGACAGGAGGATTCACCCCTCCACTTT. As protein: CAGRQEDSPLHF.

V and J are TRBV5-1 and TRBJ2-2; 8 bases match TRBD1. The germline gives CDR1 SGHRS, CDR2 YFSETQ. The J segment lost 4 bases and the V segment lost 6 bases, leaving 5 bases of the junction unmatched. The CDR3 has 14 residues. In DNA, the CDR3 is TGCGCCAGCACACTGACAGGGGCCACCGGGGAGCTGTTTTTT. This gives the protein CASTLTGATGELFF.

The chain couples TRBV7-3 to TRBJ2-2; 11 nucleotides agree with TRBD2. The germline V gene has CDR1 SGHTA and CDR2 FQGTGA. Trimming cost V 2 bases and J 3 bases; bases outside gene matches: 5. CDR3 size: 17 residues. In nucleotides, the CDR3 is TGTGCCAGCAGCTTAGTTGGGACTAGCGGTTACACCGGGGAGCTGTTTTTT. Its protein is CASSLVGTSGYTGELFF.

The chain carries TRBV6-4 and TRBJ2-5; 8 bases match TRBD2. The CDR3 totals 13 residues. The germline V gene has CDR1 MRHNA and CDR2 SNTAGT. Trimming cost V 9 bases and J 5 bases; bases outside gene matches: 8. This chain's CDR3 is CASPGGASETQYF. CDR3 DNA: TGTGCCAGTCCCGGGGGGGCGTCCGAGACCCAGTACTTC.

V and J are TRBV4-1 and TRBJ1-3, with D possibly matching TRBD1 (6 bases). Germline values: CDR1 MGHRA, CDR2 YSYEKL. V was shortened by 3 bases and J by 8 bases, with 14 bases between the two germline ends. This CDR3 comprises 14 residues. The DNA of the CDR3 is TGCGCCAGCAGCCAGATGGGGGCGGCGGACACCATATATTTT. It translates to CASSQMGAADTIYF.

This chain joins TRBV7-2 and TRBJ2-7; D ambiguous. Trimming shortened V by 0 bases and J by 6 bases, and 12 bases separated the two germline ends. Germline V gene sequence: CDR1 SGHTA, CDR2 FQGNSA. The CDR3 has 14 residues. This CDR3 reads CASSLAGSGFEQYF. The CDR3 DNA reads as TGTGCCAGCAGCTTAGCGGGCTCCGGTTTCGAGCAGTACTTC.

The chain links TRBV27 to TRBJ2-3; 9 nucleotides match TRBD1. J gave up 5 bases and V 5 bases, and 11 bases lay outside the gene matches. CDR3 length: 16 residues. Germline V gene data show CDR1 as MNHEY and CDR2 as SMNVEV (reference sequence). CDR3 amino acids: CASSKGQGIAEDTQYF. The CDR3 bases are TGTGCCAGCAGTAAAGGACAGGGGATAGCAGAAGATACGCAGTATTTT.

The gene calls are TRBV7-3 and TRBJ1-5, with a weak D call TRBD1 (6 bases). This CDR3 comprises 15 residues. V gave up 3 bases and J gave up 0 bases, with 9 bases separating them. Germline V CDR1 and CDR2: SGHTA, FQGTGA. The CDR3 is CASSLKGGSNQPQHF. DNA for the CDR3: TGTGCCAGCAGCTTGAAAGGGGGTAGCAATCAGCCCCAGCATTTT.